The clone carrying this TCR beta chain has just a few counts. This specimen belongs to a study of T-cell memory formation after mild COVID-19. Each CDR3 protein is one row after TCRdb ran MiXCR on the 5' RACE reads. The table includes approximately 180,000 distinct CDR3 sequences, under 20% detected once. This CDR3 region has 14 residues. Germline CDR1 SEHNR, CDR2 FQNEAQ (reference sequence). Trimming stripped 0 bases from V and 4 bases from J, with 7 bases between. The sequencing input was PBMCs or a T cell subset sorted from them (not recorded which). J is TRBJ1-5 and V is TRBV7-9; perhaps TRBD1 as D (5 bases). The clonotype was recovered from an adult woman who had mild COVID-19 (a few samples of this study predate the infection). Cell type and time point are not known. The CDR3 region is CASSLATANQPQHF. Here the CDR3 DNA reads TGTGCCAGCAGCTTAGCGACAGCTAATCAGCCCCAGCATTTT.